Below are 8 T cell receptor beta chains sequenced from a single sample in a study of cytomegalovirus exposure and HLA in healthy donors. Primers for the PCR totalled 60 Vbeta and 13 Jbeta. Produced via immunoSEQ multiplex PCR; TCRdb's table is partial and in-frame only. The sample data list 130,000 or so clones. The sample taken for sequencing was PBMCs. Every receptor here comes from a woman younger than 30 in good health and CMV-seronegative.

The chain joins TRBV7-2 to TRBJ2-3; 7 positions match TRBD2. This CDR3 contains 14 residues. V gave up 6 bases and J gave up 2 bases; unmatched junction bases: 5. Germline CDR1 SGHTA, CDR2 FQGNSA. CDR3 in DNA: TGTGCCAGCAGTCTCCTAGCGGTCACAGATACGCAGTATTTT. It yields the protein CASSLLAVTDTQYF.

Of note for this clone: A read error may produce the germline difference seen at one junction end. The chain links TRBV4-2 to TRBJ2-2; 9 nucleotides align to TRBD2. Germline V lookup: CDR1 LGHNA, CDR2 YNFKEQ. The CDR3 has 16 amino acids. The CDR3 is CASSKDSGSSTGELFF. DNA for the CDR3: TGTGCCAGCAGCAAAGATAGCGGGAGTTCCACCGGGGAGCTGTTTTTT.

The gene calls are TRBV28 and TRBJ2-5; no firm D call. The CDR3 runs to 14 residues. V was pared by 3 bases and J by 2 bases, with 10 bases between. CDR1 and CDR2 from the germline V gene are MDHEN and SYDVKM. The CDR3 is CASSFSRNQETQYF. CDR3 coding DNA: TGTGCCAGCAGTTTTTCGAGAAATCAAGAGACCCAGTACTTC.

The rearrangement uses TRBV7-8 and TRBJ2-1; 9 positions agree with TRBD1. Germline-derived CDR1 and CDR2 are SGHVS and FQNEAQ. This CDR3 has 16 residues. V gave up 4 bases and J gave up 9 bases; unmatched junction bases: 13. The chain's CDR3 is CASSSPGQGGKGEQFF. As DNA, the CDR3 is TGTGCCAGCAGCTCCCCGGGACAGGGAGGGAAGGGTGAGCAGTTCTTC.

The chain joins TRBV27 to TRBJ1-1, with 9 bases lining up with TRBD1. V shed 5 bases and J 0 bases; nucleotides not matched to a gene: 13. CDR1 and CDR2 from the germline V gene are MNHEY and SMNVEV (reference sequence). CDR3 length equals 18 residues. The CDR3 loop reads CASSTFPGQGLMNTEAFF. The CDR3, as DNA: TGTGCCAGCAGTACCTTTCCGGGACAGGGCCTCATGAACACTGAAGCTTTCTTT.

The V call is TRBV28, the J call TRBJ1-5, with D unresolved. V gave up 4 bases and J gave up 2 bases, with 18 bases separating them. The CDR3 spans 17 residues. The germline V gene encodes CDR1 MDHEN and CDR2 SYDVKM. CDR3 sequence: CASSSVEGPLGNQPQHF. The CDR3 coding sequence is TGTGCCAGCAGTTCCGTAGAGGGCCCTCTGGGCAATCAGCCCCAGCATTTT.

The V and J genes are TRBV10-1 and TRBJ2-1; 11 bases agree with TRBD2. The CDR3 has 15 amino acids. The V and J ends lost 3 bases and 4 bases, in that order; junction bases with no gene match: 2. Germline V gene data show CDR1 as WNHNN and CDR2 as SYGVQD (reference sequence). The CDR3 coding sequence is TGCGCCAGCAGTGAATTAGCGGGAGGGTACAATGAGCAGTTCTTC. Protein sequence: CASSELAGGYNEQFF.

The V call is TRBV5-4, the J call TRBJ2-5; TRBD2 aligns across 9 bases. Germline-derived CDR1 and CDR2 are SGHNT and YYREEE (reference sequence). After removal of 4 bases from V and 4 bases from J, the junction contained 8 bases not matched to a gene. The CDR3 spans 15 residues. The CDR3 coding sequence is TGTGCCAGCAGCCCTGGGGGTAGCGGGAGAGAGACCCAGTACTTC. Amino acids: CASSPGGSGRETQYF.